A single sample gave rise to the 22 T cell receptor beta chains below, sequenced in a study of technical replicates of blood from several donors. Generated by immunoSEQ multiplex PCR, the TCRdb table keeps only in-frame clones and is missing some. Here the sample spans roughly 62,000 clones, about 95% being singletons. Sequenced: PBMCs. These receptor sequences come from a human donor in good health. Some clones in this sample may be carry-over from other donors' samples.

CDR3 DNA: TGTGCCACCAGACCGGGCGGGAACTATGGCTACACCTTC. Residues: CATRPGGNYGYTF. The V call is TRBV15, the J call TRBJ1-2, with D hard to call. The CDR3 sequence is 13 residues long. Trimming pared 6 bases from V and 2 bases from J, leaving 10 bases between. From germline, CDR1 is LNHNV and CDR2 YYDKDF (reference sequence).

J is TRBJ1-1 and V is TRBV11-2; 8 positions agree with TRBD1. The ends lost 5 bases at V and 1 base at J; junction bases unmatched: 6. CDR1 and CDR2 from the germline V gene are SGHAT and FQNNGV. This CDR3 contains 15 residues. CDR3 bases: TGTGCCAGCAGCCTTGGGACAGGACCGAACACTGAAGCTTTCTTT. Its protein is CASSLGTGPNTEAFF.

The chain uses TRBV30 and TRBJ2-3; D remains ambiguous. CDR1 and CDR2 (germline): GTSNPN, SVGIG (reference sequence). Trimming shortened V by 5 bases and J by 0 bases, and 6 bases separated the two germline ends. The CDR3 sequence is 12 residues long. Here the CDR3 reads CAWSVSTDTQYF. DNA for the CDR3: TGTGCCTGGTCCGTGAGCACAGATACGCAGTATTTT.

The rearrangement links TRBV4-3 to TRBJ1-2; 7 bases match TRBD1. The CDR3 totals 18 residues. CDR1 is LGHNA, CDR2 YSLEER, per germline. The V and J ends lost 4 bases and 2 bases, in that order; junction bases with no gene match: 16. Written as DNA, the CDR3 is TGCGCCAGCAGCCCCGGAGTAGCAGGGGGTACGCTCAACTATGGCTACACCTTC. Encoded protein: CASSPGVAGGTLNYGYTF.

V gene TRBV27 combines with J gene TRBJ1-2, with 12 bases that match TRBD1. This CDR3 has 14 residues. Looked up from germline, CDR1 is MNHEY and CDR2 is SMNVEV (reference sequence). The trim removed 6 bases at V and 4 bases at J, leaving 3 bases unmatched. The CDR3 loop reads CASRGTGGFYGYTF. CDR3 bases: TGTGCCAGCAGGGGGACAGGGGGCTTCTATGGCTACACCTTC.

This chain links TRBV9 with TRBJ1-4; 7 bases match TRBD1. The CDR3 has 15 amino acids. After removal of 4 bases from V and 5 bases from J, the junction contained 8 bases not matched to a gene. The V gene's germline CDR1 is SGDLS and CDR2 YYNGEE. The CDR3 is CASSSGQAGNEKLFF. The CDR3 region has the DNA TGTGCCAGCAGCTCAGGACAGGCTGGAAATGAAAAACTGTTTTTT.

In DNA, the CDR3 is TGCGCCAGCAGCCAAGATCTGGGACTGAGTTCACCCCTCCACTTT. Translated: CASSQDLGLSSPLHF. The rearrangement uses TRBV4-3 and TRBJ1-6; a weak D match, TRBD1 (5 bases). V was clipped by 0 bases and J by 9 bases, with 12 bases between them. This CDR3 is 15 amino acids long. The V gene's germline CDR1 is LGHNA and CDR2 YSLEER.

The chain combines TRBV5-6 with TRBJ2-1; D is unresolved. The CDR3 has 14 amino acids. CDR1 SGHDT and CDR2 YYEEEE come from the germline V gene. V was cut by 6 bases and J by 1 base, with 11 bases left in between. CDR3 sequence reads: CASNPKRSYNEQFF. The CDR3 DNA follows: TGTGCCAGCAACCCCAAGAGGTCCTACAATGAGCAGTTCTTC.

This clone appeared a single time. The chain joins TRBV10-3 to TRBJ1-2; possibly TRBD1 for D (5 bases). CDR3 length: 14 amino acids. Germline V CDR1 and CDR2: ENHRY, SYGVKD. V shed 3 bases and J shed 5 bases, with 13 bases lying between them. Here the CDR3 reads CAISESSGLYGYTF. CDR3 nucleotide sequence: TGTGCCATCAGTGAAAGCTCAGGGTTATATGGCTACACCTTC.

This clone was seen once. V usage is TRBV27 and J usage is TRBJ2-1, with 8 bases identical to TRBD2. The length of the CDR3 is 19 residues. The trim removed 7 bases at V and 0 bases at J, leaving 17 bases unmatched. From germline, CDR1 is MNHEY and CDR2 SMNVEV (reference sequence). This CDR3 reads CASTHRGPLGTSSYNEQFF. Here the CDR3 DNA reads TGTGCCAGCACCCACCGCGGACCGTTAGGGACTAGCTCCTACAATGAGCAGTTCTTC.

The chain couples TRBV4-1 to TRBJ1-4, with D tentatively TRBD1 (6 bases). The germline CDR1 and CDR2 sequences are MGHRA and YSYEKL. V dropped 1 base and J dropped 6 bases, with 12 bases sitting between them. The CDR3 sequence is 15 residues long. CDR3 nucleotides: TGCGCCAGCAGCCAAGGTTGGGGGCTTGATGAAAAACTGTTTTTT. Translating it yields CASSQGWGLDEKLFF.

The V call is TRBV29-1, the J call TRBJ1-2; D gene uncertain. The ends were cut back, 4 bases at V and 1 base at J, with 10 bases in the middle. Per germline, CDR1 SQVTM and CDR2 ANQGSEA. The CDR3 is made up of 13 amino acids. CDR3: CSVGHGNNYGYTF. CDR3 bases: TGCAGCGTTGGACACGGAAATAACTATGGCTACACCTTC. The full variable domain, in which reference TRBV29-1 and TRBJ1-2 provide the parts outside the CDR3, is SAVISQKPSRDICQRGTSLTIQCQVDSQVTMMFWYRQQPGQSLTLIATANQGSEATYESGFVIDKFPISRPNLTFSTLTVSNMSPEDSSIYLCSVGHGNNYGYTFGSGTRLTVV.

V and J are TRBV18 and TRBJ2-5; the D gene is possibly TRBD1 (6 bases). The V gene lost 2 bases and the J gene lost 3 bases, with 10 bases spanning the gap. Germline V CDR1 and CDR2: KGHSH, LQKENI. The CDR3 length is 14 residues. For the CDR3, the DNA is TGTGCCAGCTCACCAGCGAACAGGGAAGAGACCCAGTACTTC. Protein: CASSPANREETQYF. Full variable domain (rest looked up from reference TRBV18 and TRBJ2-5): NAGVMQNPRHLVRRRGQEARLRCSPMKGHSHVYWYRQLPEEGLKFMVYLQKENIIDESGMPKERFSAEFPKEGPSILRIQQVVRGDSAAYFCASSPANREETQYFGPGTRLLVL.

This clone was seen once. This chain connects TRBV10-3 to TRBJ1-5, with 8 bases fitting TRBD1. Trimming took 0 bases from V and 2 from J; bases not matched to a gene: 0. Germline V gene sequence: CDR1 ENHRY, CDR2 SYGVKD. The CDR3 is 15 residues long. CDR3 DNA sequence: TGTGCCATCAGTGAGTCGGGACAGGGCAATCAGCCCCAGCATTTT. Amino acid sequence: CAISESGQGNQPQHF.

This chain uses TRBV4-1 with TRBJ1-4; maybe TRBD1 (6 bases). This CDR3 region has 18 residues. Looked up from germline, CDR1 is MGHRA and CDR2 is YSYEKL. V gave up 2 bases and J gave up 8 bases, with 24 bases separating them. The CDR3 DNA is TGCGCCAGCAGCCAATGGGGGGGCATAGGGGTTGTAGGGGAAAAACTGTTTTTT. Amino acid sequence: CASSQWGGIGVVGEKLFF.

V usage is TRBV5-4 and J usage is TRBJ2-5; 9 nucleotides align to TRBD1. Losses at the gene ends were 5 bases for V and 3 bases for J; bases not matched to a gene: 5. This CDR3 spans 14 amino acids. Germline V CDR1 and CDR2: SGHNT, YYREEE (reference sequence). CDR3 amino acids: CASRAGDREETQYF. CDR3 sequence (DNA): TGTGCCAGCAGGGCAGGGGACAGGGAAGAGACCCAGTACTTC.

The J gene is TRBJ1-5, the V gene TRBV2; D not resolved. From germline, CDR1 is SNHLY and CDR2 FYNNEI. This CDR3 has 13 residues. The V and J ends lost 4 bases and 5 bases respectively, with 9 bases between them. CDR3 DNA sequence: TGTGCCAGCAGTGGACACTTATATCAGCCCCAGCATTTT. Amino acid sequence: CASSGHLYQPQHF.

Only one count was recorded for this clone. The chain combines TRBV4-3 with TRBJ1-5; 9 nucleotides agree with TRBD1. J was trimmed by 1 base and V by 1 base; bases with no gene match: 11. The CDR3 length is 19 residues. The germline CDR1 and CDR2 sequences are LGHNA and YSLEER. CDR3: CASSQATGGKNWSNQPQHF. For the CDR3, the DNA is TGCGCCAGCAGCCAAGCCACAGGGGGCAAGAATTGGAGCAATCAGCCCCAGCATTTT.

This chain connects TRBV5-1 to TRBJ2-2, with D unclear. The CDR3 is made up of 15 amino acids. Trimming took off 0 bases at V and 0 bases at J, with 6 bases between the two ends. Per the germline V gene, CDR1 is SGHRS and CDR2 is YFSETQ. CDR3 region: CASSLGQTNTGELFF. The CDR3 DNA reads TGCGCCAGCAGCTTGGGACAAACGAACACCGGGGAGCTGTTTTTT.

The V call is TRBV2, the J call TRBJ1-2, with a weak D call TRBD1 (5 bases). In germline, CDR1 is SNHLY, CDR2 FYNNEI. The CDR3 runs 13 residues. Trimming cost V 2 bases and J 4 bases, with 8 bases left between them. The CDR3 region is CASSERGFYGYTF. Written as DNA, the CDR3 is TGTGCCAGCAGTGAAAGGGGTTTCTATGGCTACACCTTC. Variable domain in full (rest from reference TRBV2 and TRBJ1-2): EPEVTQTPSHQVTQMGQEVILRCVPISNHLYFYWYRQILGQKVEFLVSFYNNEISEKSEIFDDQFSVERPDGSNFTLKIRSTKLEDSAMYFCASSERGFYGYTFGSGTRLTVV.

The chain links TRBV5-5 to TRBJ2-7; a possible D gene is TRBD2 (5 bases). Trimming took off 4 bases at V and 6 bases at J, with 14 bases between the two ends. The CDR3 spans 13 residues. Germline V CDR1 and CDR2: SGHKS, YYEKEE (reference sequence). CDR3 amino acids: CASSPPGFSEQYF. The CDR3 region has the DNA TGTGCCAGCAGCCCCCCGGGGTTCTCCGAGCAGTACTTC.

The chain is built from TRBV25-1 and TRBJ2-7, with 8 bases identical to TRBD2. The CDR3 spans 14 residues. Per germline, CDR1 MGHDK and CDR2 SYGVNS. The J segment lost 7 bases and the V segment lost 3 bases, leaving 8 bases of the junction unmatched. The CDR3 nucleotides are TGTGCCAGCAGTGACGCCGGGGGGGCTATGGAGCAGTACTTC. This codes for CASSDAGGAMEQYF.